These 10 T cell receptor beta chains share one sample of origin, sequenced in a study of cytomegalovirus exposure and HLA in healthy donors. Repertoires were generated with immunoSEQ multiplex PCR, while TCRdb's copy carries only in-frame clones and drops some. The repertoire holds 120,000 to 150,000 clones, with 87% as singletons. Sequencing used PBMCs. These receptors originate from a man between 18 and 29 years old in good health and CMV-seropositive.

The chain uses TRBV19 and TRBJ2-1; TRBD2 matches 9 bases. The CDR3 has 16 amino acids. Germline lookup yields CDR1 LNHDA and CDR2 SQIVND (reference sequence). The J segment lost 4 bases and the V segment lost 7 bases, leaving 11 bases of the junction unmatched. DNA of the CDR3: TGTGCCAGTACCGCCGAACCGGGACTAGCTTACAATGAGCAGTTCTTC. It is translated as CASTAEPGLAYNEQFF.

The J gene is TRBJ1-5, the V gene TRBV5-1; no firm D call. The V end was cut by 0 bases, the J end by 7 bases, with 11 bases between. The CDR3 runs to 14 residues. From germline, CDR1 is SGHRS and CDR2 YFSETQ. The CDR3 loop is CASSLAGKRQPQHF. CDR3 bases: TGCGCCAGCAGCTTGGCCGGGAAGAGGCAGCCCCAGCATTTT.

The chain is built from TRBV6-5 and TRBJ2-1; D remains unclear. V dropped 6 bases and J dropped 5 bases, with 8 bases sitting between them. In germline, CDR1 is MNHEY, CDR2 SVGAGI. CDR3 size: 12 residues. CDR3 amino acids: CASRTRDNEQFF. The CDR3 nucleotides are TGTGCCAGCAGGACCCGGGACAATGAGCAGTTCTTC.

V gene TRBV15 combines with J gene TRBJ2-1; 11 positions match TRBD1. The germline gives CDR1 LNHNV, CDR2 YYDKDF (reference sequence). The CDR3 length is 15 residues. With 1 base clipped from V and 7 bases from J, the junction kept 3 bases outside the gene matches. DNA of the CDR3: TGTGCCACCAGCAGAGCCGGGACAGGGGGAAATGAGCAGTTCTTC. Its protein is CATSRAGTGGNEQFF.

The CDR3 region has the DNA TGTGCCAGCAGTGCCAATCCGGGGGACAGGGACCACGAGCAGTACTTC. Its translation: CASSANPGDRDHEQYF. The chain couples TRBV6-1 to TRBJ2-7, with TRBD1 matching over 9 bases. Germline V lookup: CDR1 MNHNS, CDR2 SASEGT. This CDR3 region has 16 residues. V lost 4 bases and J lost 5; bases outside the gene matches: 12.

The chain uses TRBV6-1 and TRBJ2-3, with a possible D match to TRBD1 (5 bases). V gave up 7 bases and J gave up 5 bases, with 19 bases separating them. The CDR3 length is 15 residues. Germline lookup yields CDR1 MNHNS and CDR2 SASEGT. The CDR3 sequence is CASTVRDGLVDTQYF. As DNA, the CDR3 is TGTGCCAGCACAGTCAGGGATGGTTTAGTAGATACGCAGTATTTT.

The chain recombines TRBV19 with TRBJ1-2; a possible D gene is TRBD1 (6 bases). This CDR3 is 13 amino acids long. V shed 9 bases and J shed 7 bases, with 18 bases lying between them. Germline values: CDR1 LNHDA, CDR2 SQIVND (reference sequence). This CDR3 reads CASSFPGTTGYTF. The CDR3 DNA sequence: TGTGCCAGCTCATTCCCGGGGACAACTGGCTACACCTTC.

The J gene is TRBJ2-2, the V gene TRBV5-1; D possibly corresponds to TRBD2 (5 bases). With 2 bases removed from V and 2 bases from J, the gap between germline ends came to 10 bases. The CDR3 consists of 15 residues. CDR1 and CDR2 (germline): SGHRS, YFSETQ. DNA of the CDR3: TGCGCCAGCAGCTTCAACGGACTCAACACCGGGGAGCTGTTTTTT. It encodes CASSFNGLNTGELFF.

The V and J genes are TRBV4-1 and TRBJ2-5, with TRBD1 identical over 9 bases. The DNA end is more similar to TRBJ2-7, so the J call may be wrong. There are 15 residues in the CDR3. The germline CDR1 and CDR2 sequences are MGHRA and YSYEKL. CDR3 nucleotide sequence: TGCGCCAGCAGCCAAGAAAGGACAGGGGCCTACGAGCAGTACTTC. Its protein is CASSQERTGAYEQYF.

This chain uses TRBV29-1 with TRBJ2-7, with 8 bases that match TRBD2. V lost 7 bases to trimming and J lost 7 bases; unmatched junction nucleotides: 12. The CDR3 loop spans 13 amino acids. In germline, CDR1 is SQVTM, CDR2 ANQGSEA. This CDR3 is CSATSGGVWEQYF. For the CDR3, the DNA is TGCAGCGCAACTAGCGGAGGGGTGTGGGAGCAGTACTTC.